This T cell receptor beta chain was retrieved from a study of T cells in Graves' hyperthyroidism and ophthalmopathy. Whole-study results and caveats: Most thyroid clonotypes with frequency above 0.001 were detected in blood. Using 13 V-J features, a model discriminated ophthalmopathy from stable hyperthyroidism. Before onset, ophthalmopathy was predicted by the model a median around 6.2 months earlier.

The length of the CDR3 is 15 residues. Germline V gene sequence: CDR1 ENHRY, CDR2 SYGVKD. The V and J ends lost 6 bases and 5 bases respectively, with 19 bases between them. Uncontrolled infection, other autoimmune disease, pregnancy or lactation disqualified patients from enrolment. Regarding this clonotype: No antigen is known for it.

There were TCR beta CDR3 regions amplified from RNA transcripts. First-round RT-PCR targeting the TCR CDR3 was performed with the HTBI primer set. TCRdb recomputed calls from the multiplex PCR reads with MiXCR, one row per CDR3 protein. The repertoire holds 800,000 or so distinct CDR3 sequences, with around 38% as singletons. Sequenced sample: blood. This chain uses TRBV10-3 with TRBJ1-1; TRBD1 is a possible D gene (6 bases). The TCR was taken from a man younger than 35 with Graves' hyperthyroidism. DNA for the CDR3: TGTGCCATCAGCCCGACCGGGACACTCAGGACTGAAGCTTTCTTT. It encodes CAISPTGTLRTEAFF.